The 20 T cell receptor beta chains below were found in one sample sequenced in a study of OX40 agonist ivuxolimab in advanced cancers. Assay: immunoSEQ multiplex PCR; the TCRdb copy retains only in-frame clones and omits some. Of tens of thousands of clones listed, about four fifths were seen once; the top ten hold 0.4% to 0.5%. The material sequenced was CD4+ or CD8+ T cells sorted from blood, taken in a trial of the OX40 agonist ivuxolimab. The receptors shown here come from an adult with an advanced solid tumor such as melanoma, head and neck, liver or kidney cancer.

The chain recombines TRBV6-1 with TRBJ1-5; 9 nucleotides agree with TRBD1. Germline CDR1 is MNHNS and CDR2 is SASEGT. The ends lost 6 bases at V and 6 bases at J; junction bases unmatched: 6. The CDR3 loop spans 14 amino acids. CDR3 amino acids: CASSRQGEGQPQHF. The DNA of the CDR3 is TGTGCCAGCAGCCGACAGGGGGAGGGTCAGCCCCAGCATTTT.

This sequence joins TRBV7-2 and TRBJ2-3; 9 bases fit TRBD2. V dropped 3 bases and J dropped 5; count of bases not matched to a gene: 12. Germline lookup yields CDR1 SGHTA and CDR2 FQGNSA. The CDR3 totals 17 residues. The CDR3, as DNA: TGTGCCAGCAGCTTGGGCGGGAGGGTTTTCGCGAAAGATACGCAGTATTTT. It is translated as CASSLGGRVFAKDTQYF.

CDR3 protein: CATGRSAGGIRSYEQYV. The CDR3 bases are TGTGCCACCGGTAGATCAGCGGGGGGGATCCGCTCCTACGAGCAGTACGTC. The chain carries TRBV28 and TRBJ2-7, with TRBD2 matching 10 bases. CDR1 is MDHEN, CDR2 SYDVKM, per germline. Trimming at V came to 10 bases and at J to 0 bases, leaving 15 bases not matched to a gene. CDR3 length: 17 amino acids.

This chain uses TRBV7-2 with TRBJ1-1; D remains ambiguous. The CDR3 length is 14 residues. Per germline, CDR1 SGHTA and CDR2 FQGNSA. V gave up 7 bases and J gave up 4 bases, with 16 bases separating them. CDR3 in amino acids: CASNQQTLGTEAFF. The CDR3 DNA sequence: TGTGCCAGCAACCAACAGACGTTGGGCACTGAAGCTTTCTTT.

The chain couples TRBV30 to TRBJ1-1, with D tentatively TRBD1 (6 bases). CDR3 length: 13 amino acids. Trimming removed 4 bases at V and 5 bases at J, with 14 bases between. Germline values: CDR1 GTSNPN, CDR2 SVGIG (reference sequence). CDR3 in amino acids: CAWTHGGQTEAFF. The CDR3 nucleotides read TGTGCCTGGACCCATGGGGGGCAGACTGAAGCTTTCTTT. Supplemented by reference TRBV30 and TRBJ1-1, the full variable domain reads SQTIHQWPATLVQPVGSPLSLECTVEGTSNPNLYWYRQAAGRGLQLLFYSVGIGQISSEVPQNLSASRPQDRQFILSSKKLLLSDSGFYLCAWTHGGQTEAFFGQGTRLTVV.

In its sample, this clone was seen once. The chain links TRBV5-4 to TRBJ2-7; D call uncertain. CDR1 and CDR2 from the germline V gene are SGHNT and YYREEE (reference sequence). Trimming took off 4 bases at V and 6 bases at J, with 14 bases between the two ends. The CDR3 totals 13 residues. The CDR3 region is CASSPIKDAEQYF. In DNA, the CDR3 is TGTGCCAGCAGCCCGATTAAGGACGCCGAGCAGTACTTC.

This clone turned up a few times. This chain links TRBV7-9 with TRBJ1-2; no reliable D call. V was trimmed by 5 bases and J by 4 bases, leaving 11 bases between them. Germline CDR1 and CDR2: SEHNR and FQNEAQ (reference sequence). The CDR3 covers 13 residues. The CDR3 reads CASSPADGYGYTF. In DNA form, the CDR3 reads TGTGCCAGCAGCCCCGCGGACGGCTATGGCTACACCTTC.

The CDR3: CASSPGTGGAVLYGYTF. In DNA form, the CDR3 reads TGTGCCAGCAGCCCCGGGACAGGGGGCGCGGTCCTCTATGGCTACACCTTC. This chain uses TRBV28 with TRBJ1-2; 12 bases fit TRBD1. The ends lost 6 bases at V and 4 bases at J; junction bases unmatched: 12. CDR1 and CDR2 from the germline V gene are MDHEN and SYDVKM. The CDR3 has 17 residues.

This clone has a single count. V and J are TRBV11-2 and TRBJ2-3, with D uncertain. The CDR3 spans 14 residues. The V end lost 8 bases, the J end lost 1 base, and 13 bases lay between the germline ends. Looked up from germline, CDR1 is SGHAT and CDR2 is FQNNGV. CDR3 nucleotides: TGTGCCAGCTCCCCCACTGGGGGCACAGATACGCAGTATTTT. Translation gives CASSPTGGTDTQYF. The whole variable domain, remainder taken from reference TRBV11-2 and TRBJ2-3, is EAGVAQSPRYKIIEKRQSVAFWCNPISGHATLYWYQQILGQGPKLLIQFQNNGVVDDSQLPKDRFSAERLKGVDSTLKIQPAKLEDSAVYLCASSPTGGTDTQYFGPGTRLTVL.

This chain links TRBV28 with TRBJ1-3; the D is unclear. The CDR3 totals 16 residues. Trimming left V 5 bases short and J 0 bases short, with 14 bases between. Germline CDR1 MDHEN, CDR2 SYDVKM. CDR3 sequence: CASSLSRTFSGNTIYF. CDR3 bases: TGTGCCAGCAGTCTAAGTCGGACCTTCTCTGGAAACACCATATATTTT. The full variable domain, in which reference TRBV28 and TRBJ1-3 provide the parts outside the CDR3, is DVKVTQSSRYLVKRTGEKVFLECVQDMDHENMFWYRQDPGLGLRLIYFSYDVKMKEKGDIPEGYSVSREKKERFSLILESASTNQTSMYLCASSLSRTFSGNTIYFGEGSWLTVV.

The V and J genes are TRBV6-6 and TRBJ1-1, with a weak D call TRBD1 (6 bases). CDR3 size: 13 residues. Germline lookup yields CDR1 MNHNY and CDR2 SVGAGI (reference sequence). With 0 bases removed from V and 8 bases from J, the gap between germline ends came to 10 bases. CDR3 residues: CASSYSEGGEAFF. CDR3 DNA: TGTGCCAGCAGTTACTCGGAAGGGGGGGAAGCTTTCTTT.

This sequence joins TRBV28 and TRBJ2-2; D uncertain. Germline-derived CDR1 and CDR2 are MDHEN and SYDVKM. V lost 3 bases and J lost 0, with 5 bases in between. This CDR3 is 14 amino acids long. The CDR3 nucleotides read TGTGCCAGCAGTTTGTGGGCGAACACCGGGGAGCTGTTTTTT. It specifies CASSLWANTGELFF.

The chain uses TRBV6-5 and TRBJ1-1; 8 bases align to TRBD1. The ends lost 6 bases at V and 6 bases at J; junction bases unmatched: 6. The CDR3 consists of 13 residues. Germline CDR1 MNHEY, CDR2 SVGAGI. Here the CDR3 DNA reads TGTGCCAGCAGCCCCGACAGGGGCGCTGAAGCTTTCTTT. This codes for CASSPDRGAEAFF.

The chain joins TRBV15 to TRBJ1-2; D remains ambiguous. This CDR3 comprises 14 residues. In germline, CDR1 is LNHNV, CDR2 YYDKDF (reference sequence). With 0 bases removed from V and 5 bases from J, the gap between germline ends came to 10 bases. The CDR3 DNA reads as TGTGCCACCAGCAGAGATCTCAAGTCGTATGGCTACACCTTC. Its protein is CATSRDLKSYGYTF. Complete variable domain (other parts from reference TRBV15 and TRBJ1-2): DAMVIQNPRYQVTQFGKPVTLSCSQTLNHNVMYWYQQKSSQAPKLLFHYYDKDFNNEADTPDNFQSRRPNTSFCFLDIRSPGLGDTAMYLCATSRDLKSYGYTFGSGTRLTVV.

The gene calls are TRBV5-8 and TRBJ1-2; TRBD1 is a possible D gene (5 bases). The CDR3 has 13 amino acids. Per the germline V gene, CDR1 is SGHTS and CDR2 is YDEGEE. V lost 4 bases and J 2 bases, leaving 9 bases between the germline ends. The CDR3 is CASSRTQNYGYTF. The DNA of the CDR3 is TGTGCCAGCAGCCGGACACAGAACTATGGCTACACCTTC.

DNA for the CDR3: TGTGCCAGTAGTATCGGGGACAAGAATGAAAAACTGTTTTTT. Protein: CASSIGDKNEKLFF. The chain carries TRBV19 and TRBJ1-4; a weak D match, TRBD1 (6 bases). Germline V gene data show CDR1 as LNHDA and CDR2 as SQIVND (reference sequence). V gave up 3 bases and J gave up 5 bases, with 10 bases separating them. The CDR3 consists of 14 residues.

This clone was recorded once. The chain is built from TRBV11-3 and TRBJ2-2, with D perhaps matching TRBD1 (6 bases). The CDR3 covers 14 residues. The ends were cut back, 4 bases at V and 1 base at J, with 7 bases in the middle. CDR1 and CDR2 (germline): SGHNT, YENEEA. The CDR3 region is CASSSTGNTGELFF. The CDR3 DNA sequence: TGTGCCAGCAGCTCGACAGGGAACACCGGGGAGCTGTTTTTT. The full variable domain, completed using reference TRBV11-3 and TRBJ2-2, is EAGVVQSPRYKIIEKKQPVAFWCNPISGHNTLYWYLQNLGQGPELLIRYENEEAVDDSQLPKDRFSAERLKGVDSTLKIQPAELGDSAVYLCASSSTGNTGELFFGEGSRLTVL.

V is TRBV19 and J is TRBJ1-2; D unclear. Germline V gene sequence: CDR1 LNHDA, CDR2 SQIVND (reference sequence). V gave up 5 bases and J gave up 7 bases, with 8 bases separating them. This CDR3 has 11 amino acids. The CDR3 bases are TGTGCCAGTAGTCTCGGATTTGGCTACACCTTC. It encodes CASSLGFGYTF.

This chain connects TRBV5-8 to TRBJ1-5, with D tentatively TRBD1 (5 bases). Deletions cut 5 bases from V and 7 bases from J, with 22 bases between. From germline, CDR1 is SGHTS and CDR2 YDEGEE. There are 16 residues in the CDR3. The chain's CDR3 is CASRILQGASSQPQHF. In DNA form, the CDR3 reads TGTGCCAGCAGGATCCTCCAAGGGGCCTCAAGCCAGCCCCAGCATTTT.

V usage is TRBV7-9 and J usage is TRBJ2-7, with D hard to call. The V gene lost 1 base and the J gene lost 7 bases, with 17 bases spanning the gap. The length of the CDR3 is 15 residues. Germline V lookup: CDR1 SEHNR, CDR2 FQNEAQ (reference sequence). The CDR3 protein is CASSLVRNGPTEQYF. In DNA form, the CDR3 reads TGTGCCAGCAGCTTAGTGAGGAACGGACCTACGGAGCAGTACTTC.